This T cell receptor (beta chain) was documented in a study of lymphopenia after photon versus proton radiotherapy. Broader study findings: Post-nadir diversity loss with photons came from oligoclonal expansion, particularly CD8+ Temra cells. A bigger post-nadir fall in TCR diversity correlated inversely with survival time in deceased patients. Only patients who died were analyzed for survival; proton advantage is unproven. Relative stability marked proton patients; photon patients lost diversity and naive cells.

The CDR3 length is 14 residues. The V gene lost 3 bases and the J gene lost 4 bases, with 10 bases spanning the gap. CDR1 KGHSH and CDR2 LQKENI come from the germline V gene. Libraries were prepared by immunoSEQ multiplex PCR; TCRdb keeps only in-frame clonotypes and omits some of them. Here the sample spans 75,000 to 95,000 clones, around 83% being singletons. With respect to this clone: Its antigen is unknown.

The TCR originated in a man aged 55 to 69 with pancreatic cancer. The V gene is TRBV18, the J gene TRBJ2-1, with D uncertain. This specimen was peripheral blood, taken from a patient treated with proton-based radiotherapy. The CDR3 loop is CASSPGLQYNEQFF. The CDR3, as DNA: TGTGCCAGCTCACCTGGATTACAGTACAATGAGCAGTTCTTC.